The rows below give T cell receptor beta chains drawn from one sample of a study of T cells in narcolepsy. Profiled with immunoSEQ multiplex PCR; TCRdb holds only in-frame clones, not every one. The sample gives about 27,000 clones, about 89% of which show up once; around 1.1% is in the top ten. The sequenced material came from CD45RA- memory CD4+ T cells from PBMCs. The source is a human donor with narcolepsy. CDR3s include the opening cysteine and the closing phenylalanine or tryptophan. A D gene is named only where the DNA matches it firmly. Size tells how often a clone was seen (once, few, many) or the class of an expanded clone, and some rows leave it out.

j_call clone_size d_call v_call cdr3_aa cdr3_nt
TRBJ1-5 . . TRBV6-5 CASSGGGNQPQHF TGTGCCAGCAGTGGGGGGGGCAATCAGCCCCAGCATTTT
TRBJ2-7 . TRBD1 TRBV12-5 CASDPGGTGGSYEQYF TGTGCTAGTGACCCTGGGGGGACAGGGGGGTCCTACGAGCAGTACTTC
TRBJ1-5 . . TRBV28 CATSGGNQPQHF TGTGCCACCAGTGGGGGCAATCAGCCCCAGCATTTT
TRBJ1-5 . . TRBV7-9 CASSFGQGNNQPQHF TGTGCCAGCAGCTTTGGGCAGGGGAACAATCAGCCCCAGCATTTT
TRBJ1-2 . . TRBV19 CASSIFSTGTRGYTF TGTGCCAGTAGTATTTTTTCCACGGGAACGAGGGGCTACACCTTC
TRBJ2-3 . . TRBV2 CASSASGTDTQYF TGTGCCAGCAGTGCAAGCGGCACAGATACGCAGTATTTT
TRBJ1-5 . TRBD1 TRBV27 CASSPGTGSYQPQHF TGTGCCAGCAGTCCCGGGACAGGTTCCTATCAGCCCCAGCATTTT
TRBJ1-5 . . TRBV10-1 CASSELGNQPQHF TGCGCCAGCAGTGAATTGGGCAATCAGCCCCAGCATTTT
TRBJ2-5 once . TRBV29-1 CSVGGANLETQYF TGCAGCGTCGGAGGGGCGAATTTAGAGACCCAGTACTTC
TRBJ1-1 . TRBD1 TRBV10-2 CASRAWTGDTEAFF TGCGCCAGCAGAGCCTGGACAGGGGATACTGAAGCTTTCTTT
TRBJ2-2 . TRBD2 TRBV5-1 CASSPGGADTGELFF TGCGCCAGCAGCCCCGGGGGGGCGGACACCGGGGAGCTGTTTTTT
TRBJ1-4 . . TRBV15 CATSSQGNLGNEKLFF TGTGCCACCAGCAGCCAGGGGAATTTGGGTAATGAAAAACTGTTTTTT
TRBJ1-2 . TRBD1 TRBV5-4 CASSSTGTNYGYTF TGTGCCAGCAGCTCGACAGGGACTAACTATGGCTACACCTTC
TRBJ2-5 . TRBD2 TRBV13 CASRTRLAGRCMYQETQYF TGTGCCAGCAGGACCCGACTAGCGGGTCGCTGTATGTACCAAGAGACCCAGTACTTC
TRBJ2-7 . . TRBV9 CASSPREGTSFTYEQYF TGTGCCAGCAGCCCCCGCGAGGGGACCTCCTTCACCTACGAGCAGTACTTC
TRBJ1-4 . . TRBV5-1 CASSFSTNEKLFF TGCGCCAGCAGCTTTTCGACTAATGAAAAACTGTTTTTT
TRBJ1-1 . TRBD1 TRBV6-5 CASSRGTANTEAFF TGTGCCAGCAGCCGAGGGACAGCGAACACTGAAGCTTTCTTT
TRBJ1-5 . . TRBV5-5 CASSSWGTSNQPQHF TGTGCCAGCAGCTCCTGGGGGACGAGCAATCAGCCCCAGCATTTT
TRBJ2-5 . . TRBV19 CASRTGQQETQYF TGTGCCAGTAGGACCGGACAGCAAGAGACCCAGTACTTC
TRBJ2-5 . TRBD1 TRBV5-6 CASSLVGTGGLQETQYF TGTGCCAGCAGCTTGGTAGGGACAGGGGGCCTCCAAGAGACCCAGTACTTC
TRBJ1-1 . TRBD1 TRBV6-5 CASSLDRATEAFF TGTGCCAGCAGTTTGGACAGGGCCACTGAAGCTTTCTTT
TRBJ2-3 . . TRBV19 CASSSFIAGSGHSSTDTQYF TGTGCCAGTAGTAGTTTCATCGCGGGGAGCGGACACTCTAGCACAGATACGCAGTATTTT
TRBJ2-2 . . TRBV5-1 CASGSERTGELFF TGCGCCAGCGGATCCGAAAGGACAGGGGAGCTGTTTTTT
TRBJ1-2 . . TRBV29-1 CSVGQGHYGYTF TGCAGCGTTGGGCAGGGCCACTATGGCTACACCTTC
TRBJ1-4 . . TRBV25-1 CASSEGGSGEKLFF TGTGCCAGCAGTGAGGGGGGGAGCGGTGAAAAACTGTTTTTT
TRBJ2-7 few . TRBV5-1 CASSLGGAPDEQYF TGCGCCAGCAGCTTGGGGGGGGCGCCGGACGAGCAGTACTTC
TRBJ2-1 . TRBD1 TRBV4-2 CASSKWDRGYNEQFF TGTGCCAGCAGCAAATGGGACAGGGGCTACAATGAGCAGTTCTTC
TRBJ1-1 . . TRBV7-2 CASSFNRMNTEAFF TGTGCCAGCAGCTTTAACAGGATGAACACTGAAGCTTTCTTT
TRBJ2-3 . . TRBV5-4 CASSPGLAADTQYF TGTGCCAGCAGCCCTGGGCTAGCAGCAGATACGCAGTATTTT
TRBJ1-1 . TRBD1 TRBV2 CASSRITGTGEAFF TGTGCCAGCAGTCGGATAACCGGGACAGGTGAAGCTTTCTTT
TRBJ1-3 . . TRBV28 CASSLRPGEGPGNTIYF TGTGCCAGCAGTTTACGCCCCGGGGAGGGGCCGGGAAACACCATATATTTT
TRBJ2-3 . TRBD2 TRBV5-1 CASSLVRTSGTSTDTQYF TGCGCCAGCAGCTTGGTTCGGACTAGCGGAACTAGCACAGATACGCAGTATTTT
TRBJ1-6 . . TRBV2 CASRGPGSSYNSPLHF TGTGCCAGCCGGGGCCCAGGGAGCTCCTATAATTCACCCCTCCACTTT
TRBJ1-1 once TRBD1 TRBV5-1 CASTNRGEGAEAFF TGCGCCAGCACCAACAGGGGAGAAGGAGCTGAAGCTTTCTTT
TRBJ1-1 . . TRBV6-1 CASSQDSLNTEAFF TGTGCCAGCAGCCAGGACAGTCTGAACACTGAAGCTTTCTTT
TRBJ2-1 . TRBD2 TRBV10-1 CASSESSGGYNEQFF TGCGCCAGCAGTGAGTCCAGCGGGGGGTACAATGAGCAGTTCTTC
TRBJ2-7 . TRBD1 TRBV5-1 CASSTGQGLYEQYF TGCGCCAGCAGCACGGGACAGGGTCTATACGAGCAGTACTTC
TRBJ2-3 . . TRBV5-8 CASSRGAIWTDTQYF TGTGCCAGCTCCCGAGGGGCTATCTGGACAGATACGCAGTATTTT
TRBJ1-1 . . TRBV2 CASSAENPRDTEAFF TGTGCCAGCAGTGCGGAGAACCCAAGGGACACTGAAGCTTTCTTT
TRBJ1-2 few TRBD1 TRBV6-5 CASSPPRDRPYGYTF TGTGCCAGCAGCCCCCCTCGGGACAGGCCCTATGGCTACACCTTC